The 30 T cell receptor beta chains presented below share a single source sample, sequenced in a study of identical twins. TCRdb used MiXCR to reprocess the 5' RACE reads, holding one entry per CDR3 protein. The repertoire holds fewer than 250,000 distinct CDR3 sequences, with roughly 15% as singletons. This sample was shared with a second study, whose subject was T cells expressing NK-cell markers.

Sequenced sample: CD8+ T cells sorted from blood. These receptors were obtained from a woman aged 18-29 years in good health.

A few counts support this clonotype. The chain uses TRBV29-1 and TRBJ2-1, with D possibly TRBD1 on 7 matching bases. The CDR3 extends over 12 amino acids. Trimming pared 4 bases from V and 10 bases from J, leaving 14 bases between. Germline CDR1 reads SQVTM; CDR2 reads ANQGSEA. CDR3 loop: CSVAKGAGEQFF. The DNA for the CDR3 is TGCAGCGTTGCAAAGGGGGCGGGAGAGCAGTTCTTC.

The chain links TRBV6-1 to TRBJ1-1; TRBD1 aligns across 7 bases. Germline CDR1 MNHNS, CDR2 SASEGT. The CDR3 sequence is 14 residues long. V lost 5 bases to trimming and J lost 5 bases; unmatched junction nucleotides: 8. CDR3 bases: TGTGCCAGCAGTAGACAGGGAGTTAATACTGAAGCTTTCTTT. Translated: CASSRQGVNTEAFF.

This clonotype was counted a few times. This chain joins TRBV12-3 or TRBV12-4 and TRBJ2-3, with TRBD2 matching 11 bases. CDR3 length: 14 residues. The trim removed 7 bases at V and 5 bases at J, leaving 5 bases unmatched. The CDR3 here is CASNPGLAVDTQYF. CDR3 coding DNA: TGTGCCAGCAACCCGGGACTAGCGGTAGATACGCAGTATTTT.

V usage is TRBV9 and J usage is TRBJ2-3; possible D gene TRBD2, 6 bases. Germline V gene data show CDR1 as SGDLS and CDR2 as YYNGEE. Trimming removed 3 bases from V and 4 bases from J, with 21 bases in between. The length of the CDR3 is 17 residues. CDR3 in DNA: TGTGCCAGCAGCGAACCGACTAGTGCGTCATTGTCAGATACGCAGTATTTT. Residues: CASSEPTSASLSDTQYF.

This clonotype was detected ten times or more. This chain joins TRBV3-1 and TRBJ2-3, with 7 positions matching TRBD1. V was clipped by 1 base and J by 5 bases; unmatched bases: 15. The CDR3 is 18 amino acids. CDR1 and CDR2 from the germline V gene are LGHDT and YNNKEL (reference sequence). CDR3 in DNA: TGTGCCAGCAGCCAAGGCGATTGGGCCAGCCCAGGGGGAGATACGCAGTATTTT. This sequence encodes CASSQGDWASPGGDTQYF.

This clonotype appeared a few times. This chain links TRBV5-6 with TRBJ1-5, with no clear D. Germline V gene sequence: CDR1 SGHDT, CDR2 YYEEEE. The CDR3 totals 16 residues. V was clipped by 2 bases and J by 4 bases, with 16 bases between them. In DNA, the CDR3 is TGTGCCAGCAGCTTAGACGGACGATCCCCAAATCAGCCCCAGCATTTT. This codes for CASSLDGRSPNQPQHF.

This clonotype was seen only a few times. The V call is TRBV12-3 or TRBV12-4, the J call TRBJ2-1; no clear D gene. Trimming shortened V by 4 bases and J by 7 bases, and 8 bases separated the two germline ends. The CDR3 consists of 12 residues. CDR3 sequence (DNA): TGTGCCAGCAGTTCAATGCTGAATGAGCAGTTCTTC. Translating it yields CASSSMLNEQFF.

This sequence joins TRBV5-1 and TRBJ2-7, with TRBD1 matching 11 bases. The CDR3 runs to 16 residues. Per the germline V gene, CDR1 is SGHRS and CDR2 is YFSETQ. Losses at the gene ends were 0 bases for V and 4 bases for J; bases not matched to a gene: 6. Written as DNA, the CDR3 is TGCGCCAGCAGCTTGGTCGTCGGGACAGGGGGGTACGAGCAGTACTTC. Its translation: CASSLVVGTGGYEQYF.

DNA for the CDR3: TGTGCCAGCAGCCCCGCGGGAGCTGAGCAGTTCTTC. This translates into CASSPAGAEQFF. The chain has TRBV14 and TRBJ2-1; 7 positions agree with TRBD2. The V gene end was trimmed by 4 bases and the J gene end by 9 bases; junction bases not matched to a gene: 3. Germline CDR1 and CDR2: SGHDN and FVKESK. The CDR3 has 12 amino acids.

This clonotype occurred a few times. The chain is built from TRBV7-9 and TRBJ2-7; 11 bases match TRBD1. The CDR3 extends over 15 amino acids. The germline CDR1 and CDR2 sequences are SEHNR and FQNEAQ (reference sequence). V lost 4 bases and J lost 5; bases outside the gene matches: 7. DNA of the CDR3: TGTGCCAGCAGCTCAGCGAGGACAGGGGGCAACGAGCAGTACTTC. It specifies CASSSARTGGNEQYF.

This clonotype appeared many times. This rearrangement joins TRBV12-3 or TRBV12-4 to TRBJ1-2, with no clear D. The germline V and J ends were trimmed by 2 bases and 7 bases, with 11 bases remaining between them. The CDR3 has 13 amino acids. CDR3 sequence reads: CASSLSDLGGYTF. In DNA form, the CDR3 reads TGTGCCAGCAGTTTATCCGACTTGGGTGGCTACACCTTC.

This clonotype was seen at least ten times. The rearrangement links TRBV12-3 or TRBV12-4 to TRBJ2-1; D uncertain. The CDR3 has 16 amino acids. Trimming removed 5 bases from V and 0 bases from J, with 14 bases in between. CDR3 region: CASSPPGLFSYNEQFF. The CDR3 bases are TGTGCCAGCAGTCCACCCGGCTTGTTCTCCTACAATGAGCAGTTCTTC.

This clonotype was detected many times. This chain uses TRBV6-5 with TRBJ2-4, with 8 bases that match TRBD2. V was clipped by 0 bases and J by 8 bases; unmatched bases: 3. This CDR3 has 14 amino acids. Germline CDR1 and CDR2: MNHEY and SVGAGI. CDR3 in DNA: TGTGCCAGCAGTTACTCTAGCGGGGTAGACATTCAGTACTTC. Its translation: CASSYSSGVDIQYF.

The V and J genes are TRBV10-3 and TRBJ2-2, with 7 positions matching TRBD1. The ends lost 9 bases at V and 4 bases at J; junction bases unmatched: 5. Per germline, CDR1 ENHRY and CDR2 SYGVKD. The CDR3 runs 13 residues. CDR3 nucleotide sequence: TGTGCCATAGGACAGGTCGGCACCGGGGAGCTGTTTTTT. Its translation is CAIGQVGTGELFF.

Here the CDR3 reads CASSLGTVPEQYF. The CDR3 nucleotides read TGTGCCAGCAGCTTGGGTACGGTCCCTGAGCAGTACTTC. The rearrangement links TRBV5-6 to TRBJ2-7; D gene ambiguous. The germline V and J ends were trimmed by 0 bases and 7 bases, with 11 bases remaining between them. The CDR3 sequence is 13 residues long. CDR1 is SGHDT and CDR2 is YYEEEE in the germline V gene.

The rearrangement uses TRBV11-2 and TRBJ2-7, with 11 positions matching TRBD2. The CDR3 runs to 18 residues. The ends lost 5 bases at V and 5 bases at J; junction bases unmatched: 17. The germline CDR1 and CDR2 sequences are SGHAT and FQNNGV. The CDR3 DNA follows: TGTGCCAGCAGCCGAACGGGGACTAGCGGATACAAGGGCGACGAGCAGTACTTC. As protein: CASSRTGTSGYKGDEQYF.

This clonotype was seen ten or more times. The chain carries TRBV5-1 and TRBJ2-3; unclear D gene. The CDR3 is 13 residues long. Trimming took 6 bases from V and 1 from J, leaving 9 bases between them. Germline V gives CDR1 SGHRS, CDR2 YFSETQ. The CDR3 reads CASIDYGTDTQYF. Written as DNA, the CDR3 is TGCGCCAGCATAGATTACGGCACAGATACGCAGTATTTT.

This clonotype was counted only a few times. The chain has TRBV10-2 and TRBJ2-1; perhaps TRBD1 as D (5 bases). In germline, CDR1 is WSHSY, CDR2 SAAADI. V lost 6 bases, J lost 9 bases, and 15 bases lay in between. The CDR3 totals 13 residues. Written as DNA, the CDR3 is TGCGCCAGCAGATCTGGTGGGGCAAGTGAGCAGTTCTTC. Translated, it gives CASRSGGASEQFF.

This clonotype was observed a few times. The gene calls are TRBV15 and TRBJ1-1; 9 bases line up with TRBD1. V shed 3 bases, J shed 7 bases, and the junction held 9 bases outside the gene matches. This CDR3 has 15 amino acids. The V gene's germline CDR1 is LNHNV and CDR2 YYDKDF (reference sequence). CDR3 residues: CATSSGDREVDEAFF. The CDR3 bases are TGTGCCACCAGCAGTGGGGACAGGGAGGTAGATGAAGCTTTCTTT.

This clonotype was recorded a few times. This chain links TRBV6-1 with TRBJ1-6; D possibly corresponds to TRBD1 (5 bases). The germline gives CDR1 MNHNS, CDR2 SASEGT. Between the trimmed V and J ends, which lost 6 bases and 8 bases, there was a span of 17 bases. The CDR3 spans 15 residues. CDR3 sequence: CASRDPGRGHSPLHF. DNA for the CDR3: TGTGCCAGCAGAGACCCGGGACGGGGACATTCACCCCTCCACTTT.

This chain links TRBV6-1 with TRBJ1-2, with TRBD1 matching 7 bases. The junction had 5 bases not matched to a gene; V was cut back by 4 bases and J by 6 bases. Germline V lookup: CDR1 MNHNS, CDR2 SASEGT. The CDR3 contains 13 residues. The CDR3 is CASSVLGTDGYTF. The CDR3 nucleotides are TGTGCCAGCAGTGTCCTCGGGACAGATGGCTACACCTTC.

The chain recombines TRBV2 with TRBJ2-2; a weak D match, TRBD2 (6 bases). CDR1 and CDR2 (germline): SNHLY, FYNNEI. Trimming pared 6 bases from V and 4 bases from J, leaving 15 bases between. The CDR3 is 15 amino acids. The CDR3 DNA reads as TGTGCCAGCAGCACGGGAGACCGAGGCACCGGGGAGCTGTTTTTT. Amino acids: CASSTGDRGTGELFF.

The sample holds a few counts of this clonotype. The J gene is TRBJ2-5, the V gene TRBV20-1; D might be TRBD2 (5 bases). Germline V gene data show CDR1 as DFQATT and CDR2 as SNEGSKA (reference sequence). V was cut by 2 bases and J by 0 bases, with 16 bases left in between. The CDR3 is 16 residues long. Here the CDR3 DNA reads TGCAGTGCTAGACGCCGGATAAAGCGGTACCAAGAGACCCAGTACTTC. This gives the protein CSARRRIKRYQETQYF.

The chain carries TRBV7-9 and TRBJ2-1; 9 bases match TRBD2. The J segment lost 6 bases and the V segment lost 2 bases, leaving 11 bases of the junction unmatched. The germline V gene encodes CDR1 SEHNR and CDR2 FQNEAQ (reference sequence). The CDR3 spans 17 residues. The CDR3 reads CASSLRREGTMGNEQFF. The CDR3 DNA follows: TGTGCCAGCAGCTTACGGCGGGAGGGCACGATGGGCAATGAGCAGTTCTTC. Full variable domain (remainder filled in from reference TRBV7-9 and TRBJ2-1): DTGVSQNPRHKITKRGQNVTFRCDPISEHNRLYWYRQTLGQGPEFLTYFQNEAQLEKSRLLSDRFSAERPKGSFSTLEIQRTEQGDSAMYLCASSLRREGTMGNEQFFGPGTRLTVL.

This clonotype appeared a few times. The rearrangement links TRBV5-1 to TRBJ1-2; TRBD1 is a possible D gene (6 bases). Trimming stripped 4 bases from V and 4 bases from J, with 8 bases between. CDR3 length: 12 amino acids. Germline-derived CDR1 and CDR2 are SGHRS and YFSETQ. The CDR3, as DNA: TGCGCCAGCAGCGGGGGCCTCTATGGCTACACCTTC. Translated, it gives CASSGGLYGYTF. Filled out from reference TRBV5-1 and TRBJ1-2, the complete variable domain reads KAGVTQTPRYLIKTRGQQVTLSCSPISGHRSVSWYQQTPGQGLQFLFEYFSETQRNKGNFPGRFSGRQFSNSRSEMNVSTLELGDSALYLCASSGGLYGYTFGSGTRLTVV.

This clonotype appeared a few times. The chain employs TRBV5-1 and TRBJ2-7; D is unresolved. Germline V gives CDR1 SGHRS, CDR2 YFSETQ. The CDR3 has 14 residues. Trimming took off 4 bases at V and 3 bases at J, with 14 bases between the two ends. DNA of the CDR3: TGCGCCAGCAGCGGTTACAGCTCCCGCTACGAGCAGTACTTC. Amino acid sequence: CASSGYSSRYEQYF.

The chain carries TRBV7-9 and TRBJ1-6; possibly TRBD1 for D (5 bases). CDR1 is SEHNR, CDR2 FQNEAQ, per germline (reference sequence). The germline V and J ends were trimmed by 3 bases and 6 bases, with 12 bases remaining between them. This CDR3 contains 15 residues. The chain's CDR3 is CASSFLGGVNSPLHF. DNA of the CDR3: TGTGCCAGCAGCTTTTTGGGGGGGGTTAATTCACCCCTCCACTTT. Full variable domain (missing parts from reference TRBV7-9 and TRBJ1-6): DTGVSQNPRHKITKRGQNVTFRCDPISEHNRLYWYRQTLGQGPEFLTYFQNEAQLEKSRLLSDRFSAERPKGSFSTLEIQRTEQGDSAMYLCASSFLGGVNSPLHFGNGTRLTVT.

There are a few counts of this clonotype. The chain links TRBV7-9 to TRBJ2-7; D ambiguous. CDR3 length: 15 amino acids. Trimming shortened V by 2 bases and J by 3 bases, and 14 bases separated the two germline ends. CDR1 is SEHNR and CDR2 is FQNEAQ in the germline V gene (reference sequence). CDR3: CASSLNSGPLYEQYF. Written as DNA, the CDR3 is TGTGCCAGCAGCTTAAATTCGGGTCCCCTCTACGAGCAGTACTTC.

This clonotype was recorded at least ten times. The chain carries TRBV4-3 and TRBJ2-3, with D perhaps matching TRBD2 (5 bases). The germline gives CDR1 LGHNA, CDR2 YSLEER. There are 15 residues in the CDR3. V lost 2 bases and J lost 6, with 15 bases in between. CDR3 nucleotide sequence: TGCGCCAGCAGCCAAACGGACGGGGAGAGTGATACGCAGTATTTT. Encoded protein: CASSQTDGESDTQYF.

In this sample, this clonotype turned up a few times. The chain joins TRBV7-9 to TRBJ2-5; no clear D. The germline V gene encodes CDR1 SEHNR and CDR2 FQNEAQ (reference sequence). V shed 3 bases and J shed 2 bases, with 7 bases lying between them. CDR3 length: 13 amino acids. The CDR3 reads CASSFQSQETQYF. In DNA form, the CDR3 reads TGTGCCAGCAGCTTTCAGAGTCAAGAGACCCAGTACTTC.